What follows are 10 T cell receptor beta chains derived from one specimen sequenced in a study of blood T cells in healthy people across ages. A second PCR, run for about 6 to 12 cycles, used a sample-barcoded 5' primer plus a J-beta primer mix. One entry per CDR3 protein, called by TCRdb with MiXCR from the 5' RACE reads. The top ten hold 30% to 40% of the sample, which has about 640,000 distinct CDR3 sequences, roughly 53% seen once. The specimen sequenced was blood. Source of these receptors: a man in his fifties or sixties in good health.

In this sample, this clonotype turned up a few times. J is TRBJ2-3 and V is TRBV20-1; no reliable D call. From germline, CDR1 is DFQATT and CDR2 SNEGSKA (reference sequence). The CDR3 runs to 13 residues. V lost 5 bases and J lost 3, with 12 bases in between. The CDR3 DNA reads TGCAGTGCTCGACATGTGTCAACAGATACGCAGTATTTT. Protein: CSARHVSTDTQYF.

The rearrangement links TRBV12-3 or TRBV12-4 to TRBJ2-7, with D unresolved. The closer fit of TRBJ2-5 to the DNA end suggests the J call may be wrong. The length of the CDR3 is 13 residues. In DNA, the CDR3 is TGTGCCAGCAGTTTAGGGCCGCTGGAGACCCAGTACTTC. This encodes CASSLGPLETQYF.

This clonotype occurred a few times. This chain uses TRBV5-1 with TRBJ1-2, with D hard to call. The V and J ends lost 0 bases and 0 bases respectively, with 9 bases between them. CDR1 is SGHRS and CDR2 is YFSETQ in the germline V gene. The CDR3 loop spans 15 amino acids. The CDR3 coding sequence is TGCGCCAGCAGCTTGGATACCCTAACTAACTATGGCTACACCTTC. This sequence encodes CASSLDTLTNYGYTF.

The V gene is TRBV20-1, the J gene TRBJ2-3; D is unresolved. The CDR3 is made up of 14 amino acids. V lost 0 bases and J 2 bases, leaving 9 bases between the germline ends. Germline lookup yields CDR1 DFQATT and CDR2 SNEGSKA (reference sequence). The CDR3 DNA reads TGCAGTGCTAGAGATGGAGCCGTCACAGATACGCAGTATTTT. This sequence encodes CSARDGAVTDTQYF.

The rearrangement uses TRBV4-2 and TRBJ2-1; TRBD2 is a possible D gene (6 bases). V lost 1 base and J 4 bases, leaving 14 bases between the germline ends. Germline V gene data show CDR1 as LGHNA and CDR2 as YNFKEQ. The CDR3 contains 16 residues. The CDR3 is CASSQVELAVYNEQFF. CDR3 nucleotides: TGTGCCAGCAGCCAAGTCGAACTAGCCGTTTACAATGAGCAGTTCTTC.

This clonotype was counted a single time. This sequence joins TRBV4-2 and TRBJ2-7; D possibly matches TRBD1 or TRBD2 (6 bases each). Trimming left V 2 bases short and J 3 bases short, with 20 bases between. This CDR3 contains 17 residues. Germline V CDR1 and CDR2: LGHNA, YNFKEQ. The CDR3 DNA sequence: TGTGCCAGCAGCCAAACACGCACAGGGTCGGGACTCTACGAGCAGTACTTC. Protein product: CASSQTRTGSGLYEQYF.

This clonotype was detected only once. V usage is TRBV12-5 and J usage is TRBJ1-1; 7 bases line up with TRBD1. The CDR3 runs 13 residues. Per the germline V gene, CDR1 is LGHNT and CDR2 is FRNRAP. V was pared by 6 bases and J by 2 bases, with 3 bases of the junction left unmatched. This CDR3 is CASGRGANTEAFF. CDR3 DNA: TGTGCTAGTGGCAGGGGGGCAAACACTGAAGCTTTCTTT. The whole variable domain, filled in from reference TRBV12-5 and TRBJ1-1, reads DARVTQTPRHKVTEMGQEVTMRCQPILGHNTVFWYRQTMMQGLELLAYFRNRAPLDDSGMPKDRFSAEMPDATLATLKIQPSEPRDSAVYFCASGRGANTEAFFGQGTRLTVV.

This clonotype appeared a single time. The chain uses TRBV20-1 and TRBJ2-3, with D perhaps TRBD1 (5 bases). Germline CDR1 reads DFQATT; CDR2 reads SNEGSKA (reference sequence). This CDR3 has 12 amino acids. V lost 3 bases to trimming and J lost 5 bases, with 9 bases between them. The chain's CDR3 is CSASGARDTQYF. CDR3 DNA sequence: TGCAGTGCTAGTGGGGCAAGAGATACGCAGTATTTT.

The rearrangement joins TRBV6-4 to TRBJ2-7; weak D call: TRBD1 (7 bases). Trimming pared 11 bases from V and 0 bases from J, leaving 38 bases between. The germline V gene has CDR1 MRHNA and CDR2 SNTAGT. The length of the CDR3 is 21 residues. In DNA, the CDR3 is TGTGCCCCACGTGTCTGGCCCGGCCGGAGGGGGCCCGAACCCTGCTCCTACGAGCAGTACTTC. It translates to CAPRVWPGRRGPEPCSYEQYF.

This clonotype was counted once. The rearrangement uses TRBV20-1 and TRBJ2-1; 11 nucleotides match TRBD2. This CDR3 comprises 16 residues. Germline loops: CDR1 DFQATT, CDR2 SNEGSKA (reference sequence). The trim removed 2 bases at V and 3 bases at J, leaving 6 bases unmatched. CDR3 sequence reads: CSARSSGGQGYNEQFF. The CDR3 region has the DNA TGCAGTGCTAGATCTAGCGGGGGGCAGGGCTACAATGAGCAGTTCTTC.